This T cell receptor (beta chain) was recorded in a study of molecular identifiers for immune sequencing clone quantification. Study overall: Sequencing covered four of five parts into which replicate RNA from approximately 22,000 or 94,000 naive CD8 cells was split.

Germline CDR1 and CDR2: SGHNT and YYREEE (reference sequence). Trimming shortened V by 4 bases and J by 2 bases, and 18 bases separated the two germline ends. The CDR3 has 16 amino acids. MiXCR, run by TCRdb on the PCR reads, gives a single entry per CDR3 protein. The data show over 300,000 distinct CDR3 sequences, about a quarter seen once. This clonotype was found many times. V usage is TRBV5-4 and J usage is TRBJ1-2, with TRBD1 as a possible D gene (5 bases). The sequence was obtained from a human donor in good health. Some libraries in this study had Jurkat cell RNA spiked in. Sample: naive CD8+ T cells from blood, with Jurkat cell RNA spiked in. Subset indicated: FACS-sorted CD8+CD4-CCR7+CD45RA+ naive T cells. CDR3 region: CASSHTATATNYGYTF. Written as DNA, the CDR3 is TGTGCCAGCAGCCACACCGCGACAGCCACAAACTATGGCTACACCTTC.